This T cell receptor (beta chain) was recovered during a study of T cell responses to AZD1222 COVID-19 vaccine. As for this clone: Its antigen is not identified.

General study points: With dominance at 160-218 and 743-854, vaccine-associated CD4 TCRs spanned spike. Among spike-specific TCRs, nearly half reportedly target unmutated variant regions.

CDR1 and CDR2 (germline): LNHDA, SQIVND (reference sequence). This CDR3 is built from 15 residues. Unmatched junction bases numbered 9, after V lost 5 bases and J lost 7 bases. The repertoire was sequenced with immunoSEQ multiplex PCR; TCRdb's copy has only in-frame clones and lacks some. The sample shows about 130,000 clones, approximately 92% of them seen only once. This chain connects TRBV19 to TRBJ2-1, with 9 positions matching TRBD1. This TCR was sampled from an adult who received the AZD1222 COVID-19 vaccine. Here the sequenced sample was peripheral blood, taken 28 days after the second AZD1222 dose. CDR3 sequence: CASSYRDRVPNEQFF. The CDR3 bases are TGTGCCAGTAGTTATCGGGACAGGGTCCCAAATGAGCAGTTCTTC.